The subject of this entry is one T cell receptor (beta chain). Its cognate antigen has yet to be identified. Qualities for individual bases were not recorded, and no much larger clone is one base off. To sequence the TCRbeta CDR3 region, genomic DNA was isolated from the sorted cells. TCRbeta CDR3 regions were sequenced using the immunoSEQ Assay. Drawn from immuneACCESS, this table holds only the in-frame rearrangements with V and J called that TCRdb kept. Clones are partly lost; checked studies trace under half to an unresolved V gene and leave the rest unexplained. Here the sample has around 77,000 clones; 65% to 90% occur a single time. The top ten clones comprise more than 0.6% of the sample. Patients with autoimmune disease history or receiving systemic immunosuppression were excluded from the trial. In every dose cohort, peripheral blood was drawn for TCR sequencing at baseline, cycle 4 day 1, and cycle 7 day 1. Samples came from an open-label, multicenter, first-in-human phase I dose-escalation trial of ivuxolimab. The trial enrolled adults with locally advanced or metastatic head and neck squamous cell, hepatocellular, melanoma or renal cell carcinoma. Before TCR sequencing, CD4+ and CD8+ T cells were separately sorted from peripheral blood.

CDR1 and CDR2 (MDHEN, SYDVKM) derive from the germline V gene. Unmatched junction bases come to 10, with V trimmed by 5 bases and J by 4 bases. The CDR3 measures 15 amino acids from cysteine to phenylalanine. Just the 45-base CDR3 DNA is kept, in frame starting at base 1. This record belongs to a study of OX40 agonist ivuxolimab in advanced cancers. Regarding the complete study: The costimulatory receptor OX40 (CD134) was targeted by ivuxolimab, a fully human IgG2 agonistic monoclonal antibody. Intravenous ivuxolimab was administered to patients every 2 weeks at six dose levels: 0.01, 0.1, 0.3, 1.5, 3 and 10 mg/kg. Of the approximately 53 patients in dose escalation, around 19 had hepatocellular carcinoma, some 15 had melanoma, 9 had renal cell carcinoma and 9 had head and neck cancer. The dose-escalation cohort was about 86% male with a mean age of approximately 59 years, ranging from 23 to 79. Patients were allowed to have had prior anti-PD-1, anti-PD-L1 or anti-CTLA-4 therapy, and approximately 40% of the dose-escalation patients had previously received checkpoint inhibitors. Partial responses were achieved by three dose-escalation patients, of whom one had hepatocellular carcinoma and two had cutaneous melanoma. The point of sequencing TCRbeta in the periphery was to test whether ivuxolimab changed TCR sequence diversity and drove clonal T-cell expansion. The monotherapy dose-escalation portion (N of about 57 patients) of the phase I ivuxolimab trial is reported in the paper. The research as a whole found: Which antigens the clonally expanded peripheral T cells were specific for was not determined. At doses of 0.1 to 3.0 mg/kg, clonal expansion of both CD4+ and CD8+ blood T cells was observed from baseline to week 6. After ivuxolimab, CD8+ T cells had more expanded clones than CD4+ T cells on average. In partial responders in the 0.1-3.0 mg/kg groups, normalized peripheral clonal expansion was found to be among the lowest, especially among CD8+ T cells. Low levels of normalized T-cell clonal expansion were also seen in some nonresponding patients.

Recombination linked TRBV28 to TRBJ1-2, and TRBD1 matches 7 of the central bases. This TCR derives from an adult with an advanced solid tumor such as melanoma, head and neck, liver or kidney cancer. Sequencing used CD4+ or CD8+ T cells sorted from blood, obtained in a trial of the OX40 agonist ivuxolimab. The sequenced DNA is TGTGCCAGCAGTCCTCCGGGACAGATAATCTATGGCTACACCTTC. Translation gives CASSPPGQIIYGYTF.